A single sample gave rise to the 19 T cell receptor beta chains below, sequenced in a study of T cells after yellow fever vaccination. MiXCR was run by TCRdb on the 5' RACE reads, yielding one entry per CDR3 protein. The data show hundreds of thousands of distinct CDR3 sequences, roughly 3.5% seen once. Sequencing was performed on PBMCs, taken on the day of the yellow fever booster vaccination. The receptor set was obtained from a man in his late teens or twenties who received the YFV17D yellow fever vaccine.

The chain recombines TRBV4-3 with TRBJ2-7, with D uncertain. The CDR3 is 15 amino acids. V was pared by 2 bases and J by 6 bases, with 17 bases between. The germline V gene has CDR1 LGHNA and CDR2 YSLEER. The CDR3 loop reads CASSQFVAQLFEQYF. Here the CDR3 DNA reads TGCGCCAGCAGCCAATTCGTGGCGCAGCTCTTCGAGCAGTACTTC.

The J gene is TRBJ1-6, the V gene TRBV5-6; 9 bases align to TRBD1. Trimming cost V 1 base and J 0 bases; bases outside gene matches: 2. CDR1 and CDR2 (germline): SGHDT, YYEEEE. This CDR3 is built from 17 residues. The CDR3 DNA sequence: TGTGCCAGCAGCTTGTACAGGGGGCTCTCCTATAATTCACCCCTCCACTTT. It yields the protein CASSLYRGLSYNSPLHF.

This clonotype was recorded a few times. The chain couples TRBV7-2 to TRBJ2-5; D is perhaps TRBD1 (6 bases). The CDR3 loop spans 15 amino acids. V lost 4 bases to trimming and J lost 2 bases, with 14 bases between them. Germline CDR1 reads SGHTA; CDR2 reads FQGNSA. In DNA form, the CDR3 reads TGTGCCAGCAGCTCCGGGACAACGATGCAAGAGACCCAGTACTTC. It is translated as CASSSGTTMQETQYF.

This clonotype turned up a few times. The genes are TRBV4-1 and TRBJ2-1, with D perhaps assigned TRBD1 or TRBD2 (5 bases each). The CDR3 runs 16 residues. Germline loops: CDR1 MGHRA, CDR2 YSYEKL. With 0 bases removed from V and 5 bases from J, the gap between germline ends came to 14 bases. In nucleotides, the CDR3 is TGCGCCAGCAGCCAAGAGAGGGGCACGGGGAACAATGAGCAGTTCTTC. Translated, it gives CASSQERGTGNNEQFF.

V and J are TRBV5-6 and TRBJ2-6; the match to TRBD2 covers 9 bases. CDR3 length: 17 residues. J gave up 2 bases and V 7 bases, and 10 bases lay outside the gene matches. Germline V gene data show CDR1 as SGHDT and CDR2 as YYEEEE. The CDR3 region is CASQRRRGGAGANVLTF. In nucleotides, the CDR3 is TGTGCCAGCCAACGCCGGCGGGGGGGTGCTGGGGCCAACGTCCTGACTTTC.

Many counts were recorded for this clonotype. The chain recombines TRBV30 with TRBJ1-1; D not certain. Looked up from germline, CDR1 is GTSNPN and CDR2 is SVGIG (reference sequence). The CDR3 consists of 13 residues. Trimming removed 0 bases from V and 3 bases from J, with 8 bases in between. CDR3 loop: CAWSVPGYTEAFF. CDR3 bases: TGTGCCTGGAGTGTTCCGGGGTACACTGAAGCTTTCTTT.

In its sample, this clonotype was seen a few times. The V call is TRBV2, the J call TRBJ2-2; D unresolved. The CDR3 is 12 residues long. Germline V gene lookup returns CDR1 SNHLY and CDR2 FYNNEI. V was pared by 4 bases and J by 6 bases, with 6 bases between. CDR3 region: CASSVDAGELFF. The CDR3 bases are TGTGCCAGCAGTGTAGATGCCGGGGAGCTGTTTTTT.

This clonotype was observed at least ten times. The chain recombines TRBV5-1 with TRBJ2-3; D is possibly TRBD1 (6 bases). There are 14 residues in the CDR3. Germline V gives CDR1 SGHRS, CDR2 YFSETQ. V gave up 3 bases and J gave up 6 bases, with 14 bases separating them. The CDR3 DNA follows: TGCGCCAGCAGCTACCAGGGGAGCATGGATACGCAGTATTTT. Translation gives CASSYQGSMDTQYF.

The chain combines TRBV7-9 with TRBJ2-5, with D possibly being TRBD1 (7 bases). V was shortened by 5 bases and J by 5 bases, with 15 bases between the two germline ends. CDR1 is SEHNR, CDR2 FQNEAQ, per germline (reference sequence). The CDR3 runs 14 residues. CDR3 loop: CASSTRGTGETQYF. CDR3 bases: TGTGCCAGCAGCACCAGGGGGACTGGTGAGACCCAGTACTTC.

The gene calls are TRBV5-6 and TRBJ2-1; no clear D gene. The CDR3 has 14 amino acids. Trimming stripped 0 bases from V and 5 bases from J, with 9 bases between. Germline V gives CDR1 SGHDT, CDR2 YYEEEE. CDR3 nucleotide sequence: TGTGCCAGCAGCTTGGTGGACCCAAACAATGAGCAGTTCTTC. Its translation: CASSLVDPNNEQFF.

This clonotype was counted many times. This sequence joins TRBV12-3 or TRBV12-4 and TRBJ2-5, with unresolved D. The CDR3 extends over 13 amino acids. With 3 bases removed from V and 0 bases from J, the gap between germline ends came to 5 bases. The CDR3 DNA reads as TGTGCCAGCAGTTTCCTGAACCAAGAGACCCAGTACTTC. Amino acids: CASSFLNQETQYF.

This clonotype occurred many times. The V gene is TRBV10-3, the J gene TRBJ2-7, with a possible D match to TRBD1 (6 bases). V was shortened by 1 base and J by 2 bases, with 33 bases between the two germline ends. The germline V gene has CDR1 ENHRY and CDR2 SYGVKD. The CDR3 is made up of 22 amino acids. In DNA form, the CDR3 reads TGTGCCATCAGTGAGTATTCGCGGACAGATGCCTGGGATGGGGGCTCCCCCTACGAGCAGTACGTC. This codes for CAISEYSRTDAWDGGSPYEQYV.

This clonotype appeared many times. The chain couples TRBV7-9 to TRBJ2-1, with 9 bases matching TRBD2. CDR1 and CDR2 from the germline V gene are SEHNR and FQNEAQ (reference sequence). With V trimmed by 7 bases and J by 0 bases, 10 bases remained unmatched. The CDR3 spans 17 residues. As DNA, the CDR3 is TGTGCCAGCAAATCGGCCAGCGGGGGGAACTCCTACAATGAGCAGTTCTTC. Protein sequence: CASKSASGGNSYNEQFF.

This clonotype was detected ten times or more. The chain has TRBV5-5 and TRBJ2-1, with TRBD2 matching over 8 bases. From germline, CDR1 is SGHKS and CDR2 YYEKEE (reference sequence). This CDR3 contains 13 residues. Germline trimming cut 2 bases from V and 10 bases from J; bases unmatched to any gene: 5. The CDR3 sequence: CASSFPRGGEQFF. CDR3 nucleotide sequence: TGTGCCAGCAGCTTCCCTCGGGGGGGCGAGCAGTTCTTC.

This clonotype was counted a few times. CDR3 nucleotide sequence: TGTGCCAGCAGCCCCAGCGGGGGGGCCGGGAATGAGCAGTTCTTC. Encoded protein: CASSPSGGAGNEQFF. J is TRBJ2-1 and V is TRBV9, with TRBD2 matching 10 bases. Germline V gives CDR1 SGDLS, CDR2 YYNGEE. V lost 4 bases to trimming and J lost 7 bases; unmatched junction nucleotides: 8. This CDR3 is 15 amino acids long.

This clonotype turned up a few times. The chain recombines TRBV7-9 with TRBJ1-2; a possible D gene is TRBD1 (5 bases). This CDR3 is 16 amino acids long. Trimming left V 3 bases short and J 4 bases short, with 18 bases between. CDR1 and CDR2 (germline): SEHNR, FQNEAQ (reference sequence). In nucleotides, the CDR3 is TGTGCCAGCAGCTTCAATCCCGACAGCCACACCTATGGCTACACCTTC. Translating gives CASSFNPDSHTYGYTF.

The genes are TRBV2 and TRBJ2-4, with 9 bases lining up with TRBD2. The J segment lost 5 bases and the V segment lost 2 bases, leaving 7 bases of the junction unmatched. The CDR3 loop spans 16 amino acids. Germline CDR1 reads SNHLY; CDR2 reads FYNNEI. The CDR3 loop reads CASSEWLAGAQNIQYF. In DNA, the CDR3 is TGTGCCAGCAGTGAATGGTTAGCGGGGGCTCAAAACATTCAGTACTTC.

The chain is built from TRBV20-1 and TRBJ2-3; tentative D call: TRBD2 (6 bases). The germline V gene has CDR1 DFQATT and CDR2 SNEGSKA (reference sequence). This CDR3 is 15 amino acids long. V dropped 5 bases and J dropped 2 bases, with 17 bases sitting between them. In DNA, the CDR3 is TGCAGTGCTTGCAGACTAGGGCGGAACACAGATACGCAGTATTTT. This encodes CSACRLGRNTDTQYF.

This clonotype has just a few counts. The DNA for the CDR3 is TGTGCCAGCAGTTACTCGAGGTCCCAGGGGGCAAACGAGCAGTACTTC. Translating it yields CASSYSRSQGANEQYF. The chain combines TRBV6-5 with TRBJ2-7, with 8 bases matching TRBD1. The CDR3 sequence is 16 residues long. Germline lookup yields CDR1 MNHEY and CDR2 SVGAGI. V was clipped by 0 bases and J by 5 bases; unmatched bases: 9.